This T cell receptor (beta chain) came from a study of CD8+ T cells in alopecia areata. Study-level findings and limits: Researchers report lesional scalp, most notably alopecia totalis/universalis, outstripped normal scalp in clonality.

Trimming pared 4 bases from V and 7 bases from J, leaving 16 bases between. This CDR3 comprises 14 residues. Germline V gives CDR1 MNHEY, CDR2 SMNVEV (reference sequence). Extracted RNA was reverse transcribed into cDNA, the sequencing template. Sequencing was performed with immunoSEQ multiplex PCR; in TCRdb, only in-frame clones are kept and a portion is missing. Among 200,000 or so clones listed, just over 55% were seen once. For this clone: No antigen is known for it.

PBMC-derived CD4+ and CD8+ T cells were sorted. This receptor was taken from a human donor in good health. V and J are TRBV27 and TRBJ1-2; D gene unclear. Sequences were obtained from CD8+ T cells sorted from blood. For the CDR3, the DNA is TGTGCCAGCAGTTATGGGCTAGGGCTTGGTGGCTACACCTTC. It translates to CASSYGLGLGGYTF.